The 23 T cell receptor beta chains given below trace back to one sample, sequenced in a study of blood T cell repertoires in COVID-19. Produced via immunoSEQ multiplex PCR; TCRdb's table is partial and in-frame only. The sample comprises hundreds of thousands of clones, 80% to 90% of which are singletons, and 7% to 7.5% rests with the top ten. Sequencing input: peripheral blood. These receptor sequences come from a woman aged 55-70 years with COVID-19, enrolled during active disease.

The genes are TRBV2 and TRBJ2-7; 7 bases agree with TRBD2. This CDR3 comprises 16 residues. Germline V lookup: CDR1 SNHLY, CDR2 FYNNEI. The trim removed 2 bases at V and 0 bases at J, leaving 7 bases unmatched. The DNA for the CDR3 is TGTGCCAGCAGTGAAAGCGGAGCGGGGCTCTCCTACGAGCAGTACTTC. Protein: CASSESGAGLSYEQYF.

The DNA of the CDR3 is TGTGCCAGCACCGGGACAGGGAAAGAGACCCAGTACTTC. Protein sequence: CASTGTGKETQYF. V usage is TRBV3-1 (or the pseudogene TRBV3-2) and J usage is TRBJ2-5; 9 bases map to TRBD1. Germline CDR1 is LGHDT and CDR2 is YNNKEL (reference sequence). V gave up 7 bases and J gave up 3 bases; unmatched junction bases: 3. The CDR3 totals 13 residues.

The genes are TRBV5-1 and TRBJ2-5, with a tentative D call TRBD2 (5 bases). CDR1 and CDR2 from the germline V gene are SGHRS and YFSETQ. The CDR3 runs 14 residues. With 4 bases removed from V and 3 bases from J, the gap between germline ends came to 13 bases. CDR3: CASSLLEVKETQYF. CDR3 in DNA: TGCGCCAGCAGCCTGCTGGAGGTGAAAGAGACCCAGTACTTC.

This rearrangement joins TRBV29-1 to TRBJ2-2; TRBD1 might be the D (6 bases). In germline, CDR1 is SQVTM, CDR2 ANQGSEA. The CDR3 contains 14 residues. Trimming stripped 3 bases from V and 0 bases from J, with 8 bases between. CDR3 amino acids: CSVDGTPNTGELFF. CDR3 sequence (DNA): TGCAGCGTTGACGGGACACCGAACACCGGGGAGCTGTTTTTT.

The chain uses TRBV11-2 and TRBJ2-7; 8 nucleotides agree with TRBD2. Looked up from germline, CDR1 is SGHAT and CDR2 is FQNNGV. Trimming at V came to 1 base and at J to 4 bases, leaving 3 bases not matched to a gene. There are 14 residues in the CDR3. The CDR3 protein is CASSLVAGIYEQYF. CDR3 nucleotide sequence: TGTGCCAGCAGCTTAGTAGCGGGGATATACGAGCAGTACTTC.

The V gene is TRBV30, the J gene TRBJ1-2, with TRBD1 as a possible D gene (5 bases). In germline, CDR1 is GTSNPN, CDR2 SVGIG (reference sequence). CDR3 size: 13 residues. V lost 3 bases, J lost 2 bases, and 10 bases lay in between. CDR3 sequence (DNA): TGTGCCTGGAGCTCGTCAGGGAACTATGGCTACACCTTC. Its protein is CAWSSSGNYGYTF.

V gene TRBV6-4 combines with J gene TRBJ1-4; 9 nucleotides agree with TRBD1. Trimming cost V 8 bases and J 8 bases; bases outside gene matches: 6. Germline CDR1 is MRHNA and CDR2 is SNTAGT. This CDR3 spans 13 amino acids. CDR3 in DNA: TGTGCCAGCGGGGACAGGGACAAGGAAAAACTGTTTTTT. Protein: CASGDRDKEKLFF.

The chain combines TRBV27 with TRBJ1-4; weak D call: TRBD1 (5 bases). The length of the CDR3 is 14 residues. Trimming removed 8 bases at V and 7 bases at J, with 17 bases between. CDR1 is MNHEY, CDR2 SMNVEV, per germline (reference sequence). This CDR3 is CASGRSGIAEKLFF. In DNA form, the CDR3 reads TGTGCCAGCGGAAGGTCAGGGATAGCTGAAAAACTGTTTTTT.

The V gene is TRBV6-5, the J gene TRBJ2-3, with 7 bases lining up with TRBD2. The CDR3 is made up of 16 amino acids. Germline assignment: CDR1 MNHEY and CDR2 SVGAGI. Unmatched junction bases numbered 6, after V lost 0 bases and J lost 3 bases. The CDR3 DNA sequence: TGTGCCAGCAGTTACTCGGGGGGGTTTGGAACAGATACGCAGTATTTT. The encoded protein is CASSYSGGFGTDTQYF.

The rearrangement uses TRBV7-3 and TRBJ2-3; TRBD1 matches at 8 bases. The junction had 6 bases not matched to a gene; V was cut back by 8 bases and J by 2 bases. The V gene's germline CDR1 is SGHTA and CDR2 FQGTGA. CDR3 length: 14 residues. CDR3: CASSRGQDTDTQYF. CDR3 coding DNA: TGTGCCAGCTCTCGGGGACAGGACACAGATACGCAGTATTTT.

The V and J genes are TRBV7-3 and TRBJ1-6, with D unresolved. Germline loops: CDR1 SGHTA, CDR2 FQGTGA. V dropped 3 bases and J dropped 6 bases, with 12 bases sitting between them. This CDR3 spans 15 amino acids. CDR3 nucleotides: TGTGCCAGCAGCTTGAATGGGCAGCTTAATTCACCCCTCCACTTT. Translated: CASSLNGQLNSPLHF. The complete variable domain, with remaining parts taken from reference TRBV7-3 and TRBJ1-6, reads GAGVSQTPSNKVTEKGKYVELRCDPISGHTALYWYRQSLGQGPEFLIYFQGTGAADDSGLPNDRFFAVRPEGSVSTLKIQRTERGDSAVYLCASSLNGQLNSPLHFGNGTRLTVT.

In nucleotides, the CDR3 is TGTGCCAGCAGCCCGGACAGACGCTCTGGAAACACCATATATTTT. Protein: CASSPDRRSGNTIYF. This rearrangement joins TRBV27 to TRBJ1-3, with a weak D call TRBD1 (6 bases). Germline CDR1 is MNHEY and CDR2 is SMNVEV (reference sequence). This CDR3 is 15 amino acids long. V was shortened by 6 bases and J by 0 bases, with 12 bases between the two germline ends.

The chain couples TRBV10-2 to TRBJ2-3; 13 bases line up with TRBD2. The CDR3 length is 15 residues. Germline assignment: CDR1 WSHSY and CDR2 SAAADI. Losses at the gene ends were 6 bases for V and 2 bases for J; bases not matched to a gene: 2. Written as DNA, the CDR3 is TGCGCCAGCAGGGGACTAGCGGGGATCACAGATACGCAGTATTTT. It encodes CASRGLAGITDTQYF.

The chain has TRBV6-5 and TRBJ1-2, with 7 bases fitting TRBD1. This CDR3 comprises 13 residues. V lost 6 bases and J lost 4; bases outside the gene matches: 5. Germline loops: CDR1 MNHEY, CDR2 SVGAGI. CDR3 in amino acids: CASRLDRRYGYTF. The CDR3 nucleotides are TGTGCCAGCAGGCTGGACAGGCGCTATGGCTACACCTTC.

The chain joins TRBV7-2 to TRBJ2-1; 10 bases are a match to TRBD2. V gave up 5 bases and J gave up 7 bases; unmatched junction bases: 8. This CDR3 has 15 amino acids. Per germline, CDR1 SGHTA and CDR2 FQGNSA. The CDR3 DNA sequence: TGTGCCAGCAGCCTACTAGCGGGGATAGCGAATGAGCAGTTCTTC. Amino acid sequence: CASSLLAGIANEQFF. Complete variable domain (other parts from reference TRBV7-2 and TRBJ2-1): GAGVSQSPSNKVTEKGKDVELRCDPISGHTALYWYRQSLGQGLEFLIYFQGNSAPDKSGLPSDRFSAERTGGSVSTLTIQRTQQEDSAVYLCASSLLAGIANEQFFGPGTRLTVL.

The DNA of the CDR3 is TGTGCCAGCAGTGAGCCGGGACAGCAAAGGGAGTACTTC. Residues: CASSEPGQQREYF. V gene TRBV2 combines with J gene TRBJ2-7, with 7 positions matching TRBD1. This CDR3 contains 13 residues. CDR1 and CDR2 from the germline V gene are SNHLY and FYNNEI. Trimming took 3 bases from V and 11 from J; bases not matched to a gene: 10. The whole variable domain, filled in from reference TRBV2 and TRBJ2-7, reads EPEVTQTPSHQVTQMGQEVILRCVPISNHLYFYWYRQILGQKVEFLVSFYNNEISEKSEIFDDQFSVERPDGSNFTLKIRSTKLEDSAMYFCASSEPGQQREYFGPGTRLTVT.

The chain carries TRBV7-2 and TRBJ2-4, with a tentative D call TRBD1 (6 bases). V was clipped by 2 bases and J by 0 bases, with 11 bases between them. The germline CDR1 and CDR2 sequences are SGHTA and FQGNSA. This CDR3 region has 16 residues. CDR3 amino acids: CASSLQGSLAKNIQYF. The CDR3 coding sequence is TGTGCCAGCAGCTTACAGGGGTCCTTAGCCAAAAACATTCAGTACTTC.

The rearrangement joins TRBV6-5 to TRBJ1-1; D is perhaps TRBD1 (5 bases). The CDR3 runs to 15 residues. Germline V gene sequence: CDR1 MNHEY, CDR2 SVGAGI. The V end was cut by 7 bases, the J end by 4 bases, with 19 bases between. The CDR3 loop is CASIKRQGLGTEAFF. CDR3 nucleotide sequence: TGTGCCAGCATCAAACGGCAGGGATTGGGCACTGAAGCTTTCTTT.

J is TRBJ2-2 and V is TRBV6-4, with 8 bases matching TRBD1. The germline V gene has CDR1 MRHNA and CDR2 SNTAGT. Trimming took 6 bases from V and 4 from J; bases not matched to a gene: 10. The CDR3 loop spans 16 amino acids. CDR3 in amino acids: CASSPGQGVSTGELFF. The CDR3, as DNA: TGTGCCAGCAGCCCAGGACAGGGCGTAAGCACCGGGGAGCTGTTTTTT.

The sample holds many counts of this clone. The rearrangement links TRBV28 to TRBJ2-2; 9 nucleotides line up with TRBD1. The germline V gene has CDR1 MDHEN and CDR2 SYDVKM. The V and J ends lost 3 bases and 7 bases, in that order; junction bases with no gene match: 12. This CDR3 has 17 residues. CDR3 nucleotide sequence: TGTGCCAGCAGTTTCCCCCAGGGGACAGGGTTGAGCGGGGAGCTGTTTTTT. This gives the protein CASSFPQGTGLSGELFF.

This clone has ten or more counts. The V gene is TRBV7-3, the J gene TRBJ1-5; the D gene is possibly TRBD1 (5 bases). V dropped 0 bases and J dropped 7 bases, with 7 bases sitting between them. The germline V gene has CDR1 SGHTA and CDR2 FQGTGA. CDR3 size: 13 residues. The CDR3 loop reads CASSLTQGQPQHF. The CDR3 region has the DNA TGTGCCAGCAGCTTAACTCAGGGACAGCCCCAGCATTTT.

This chain connects TRBV7-3 to TRBJ1-2; no reliable D call. The germline V gene has CDR1 SGHTA and CDR2 FQGTGA. The length of the CDR3 is 13 residues. V lost 2 bases to trimming and J lost 2 bases, with 6 bases between them. The DNA of the CDR3 is TGTGCCAGCAGCTTACTTCAGAACTATGGCTACACCTTC. It encodes CASSLLQNYGYTF. The full variable domain, completed using reference TRBV7-3 and TRBJ1-2, is GAGVSQTPSNKVTEKGKYVELRCDPISGHTALYWYRQSLGQGPEFLIYFQGTGAADDSGLPNDRFFAVRPEGSVSTLKIQRTERGDSAVYLCASSLLQNYGYTFGSGTRLTVV.

J is TRBJ2-5 and V is TRBV13, with TRBD2 matching 10 bases. The CDR3 has 15 amino acids. J gave up 6 bases and V 6 bases, and 10 bases lay outside the gene matches. Germline CDR1 and CDR2: PRHDT and FYEKMQ (reference sequence). The CDR3 sequence is CASRLSGGAFQTQYF. Here the CDR3 DNA reads TGTGCCAGCAGACTCAGCGGGGGGGCCTTCCAGACCCAGTACTTC. The full variable domain, its missing parts supplied by reference TRBV13 and TRBJ2-5, is AAGVIQSPRHLIKEKRETATLKCYPIPRHDTVYWYQQGPGQDPQFLISFYEKMQSDKGSIPDRFSAQQFSDYHSELNMSSLELGDSALYFCASRLSGGAFQTQYFGPGTRLLVL.